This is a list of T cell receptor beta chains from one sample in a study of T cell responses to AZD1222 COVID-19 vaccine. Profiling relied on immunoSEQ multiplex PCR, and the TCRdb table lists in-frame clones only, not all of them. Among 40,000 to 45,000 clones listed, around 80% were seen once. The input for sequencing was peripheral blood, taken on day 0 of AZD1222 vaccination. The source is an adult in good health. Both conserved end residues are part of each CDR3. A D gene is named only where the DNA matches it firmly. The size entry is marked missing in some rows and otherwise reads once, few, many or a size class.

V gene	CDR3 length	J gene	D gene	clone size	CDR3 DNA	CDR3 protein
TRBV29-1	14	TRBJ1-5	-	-	TGCAGCGTAGTTGGGGGAGGGGGAAATCAGCCCCAGCATTTT	CSVVGGGGNQPQHF
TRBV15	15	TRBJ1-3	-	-	TGTGCCACCAGCAGAGATCTGGGGCGAGGAAACACCATATATTTT	CATSRDLGRGNTIYF
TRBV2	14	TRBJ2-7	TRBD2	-	TGTGCCAGCGGATCCGGGACTAGCGGGGTCGAGCAGTACTTC	CASGSGTSGVEQYF
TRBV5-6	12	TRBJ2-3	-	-	TGTGCCAGCAGCTATAGCACAGATACGCAGTATTTT	CASSYSTDTQYF
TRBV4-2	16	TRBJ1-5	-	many	TGTGCCAGCAGCCAGCGCGGGGGCGCGAATTTGACGCCCCAGCATTTT	CASSQRGGANLTPQHF
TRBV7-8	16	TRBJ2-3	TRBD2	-	TGTGCCAGCAGTCCTCCAGGAGCGGGAGTCTTTGATACGCAGTATTTT	CASSPPGAGVFDTQYF
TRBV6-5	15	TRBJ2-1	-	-	TGTGCCAGCAGCCAGGACAGTGCCGGCGGGAATGAGCAGTTCTTC	CASSQDSAGGNEQFF
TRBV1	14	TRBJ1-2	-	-	TGCACCAGCAGCCAAGATTGCGGGGCGCGGGGCTACACCTTC	CTSSQDCGARGYTF
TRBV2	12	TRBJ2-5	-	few	TGTGCCAGCACCCTCCTGGGAGAGACCCAGTACTTC	CASTLLGETQYF
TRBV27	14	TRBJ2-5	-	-	TGTGCCAGCAGATCCAATCCGCGCCAAGAGACCCAGTACTTC	CASRSNPRQETQYF
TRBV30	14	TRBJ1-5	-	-	TGTGCCTGGGGGAGTTCTCATAGCAATCAGCCCCAGCATTTT	CAWGSSHSNQPQHF
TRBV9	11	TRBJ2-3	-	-	TGTGCCAGCAGCCGGGGAGATACGCAGTATTTT	CASSRGDTQYF
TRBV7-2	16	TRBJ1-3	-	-	TGTGCCAGCAGCTTTCTAGGCCGGAGCTCTGGAAACACCATATATTTT	CASSFLGRSSGNTIYF
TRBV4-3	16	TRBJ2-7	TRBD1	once	TGCGCCAGCAGCCAAGATGTGACAGGGGGGATCAACGAGCAGTACTTC	CASSQDVTGGINEQYF
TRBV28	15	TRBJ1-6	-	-	TGTGCCAGCAGCTCAATCAGGGAGCCTAATTCACCCCTCCACTTT	CASSSIREPNSPLHF
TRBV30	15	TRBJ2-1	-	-	TGTGCCTGGACCAATTTCCGGAGCTCCTACAATGAGCAGTTCTTC	CAWTNFRSSYNEQFF
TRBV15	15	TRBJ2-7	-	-	TGTGCCACCTGTGGGAGGTTTTTCCCACCCTACGAGCAGTACTTC	CATCGRFFPPYEQYF
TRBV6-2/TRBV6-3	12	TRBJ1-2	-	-	TGTGCCAGCAGTTCCGGGACCTATGGCTACACCTTC	CASSSGTYGYTF
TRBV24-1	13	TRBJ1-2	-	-	TGTGCCACCAGTGATTTAGGGGGGGGTGGCTACACCTTC	CATSDLGGGGYTF
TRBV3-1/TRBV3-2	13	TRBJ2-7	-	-	TGTGCCAGCAGCCAAGGGAGTTACAACGAGCAGTACTTC	CASSQGSYNEQYF
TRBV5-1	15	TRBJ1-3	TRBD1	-	TGCGCCAGCAGCTGGGGACAGGGATCCGCCAACACCATATATTTT	CASSWGQGSANTIYF
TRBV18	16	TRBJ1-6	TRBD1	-	TGTGCCAGCTCACCCCCCGGGACAGGGAATAATTCACCCCTCCACTTT	CASSPPGTGNNSPLHF
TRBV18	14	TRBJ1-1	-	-	TGTGCCAGCATGCCGGGGCGGTTTGGCACTGAAGCTTTCTTT	CASMPGRFGTEAFF
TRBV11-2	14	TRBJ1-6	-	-	TGTGCCAGCAGGGAGACAAAATCGGATTCACCCCTCCACTTT	CASRETKSDSPLHF
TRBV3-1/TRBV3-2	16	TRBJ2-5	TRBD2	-	TGTGCCAGCAGCCAAGGGCTAGCGGGCTCCCAAGAGACCCAGTACTTC	CASSQGLAGSQETQYF
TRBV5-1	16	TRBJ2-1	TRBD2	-	TGCGCCAGCAGCTTGGGGCCCCAGCGGGGGAACAATGAGCAGTTCTTC	CASSLGPQRGNNEQFF
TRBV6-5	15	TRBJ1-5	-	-	TGTGCCAGCAGTCGAGACAGCCGGAGCAATCAGCCCCAGCATTTT	CASSRDSRSNQPQHF
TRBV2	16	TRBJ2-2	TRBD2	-	TGTGCCAGCAGTGCCTGGACTAGCGGGAACACCGGGGAGCTGTTTTTT	CASSAWTSGNTGELFF
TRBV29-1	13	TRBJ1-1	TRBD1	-	TGCAGCGCGGCTAGGACAGGGGGCACTGAAGCTTTCTTT	CSAARTGGTEAFF
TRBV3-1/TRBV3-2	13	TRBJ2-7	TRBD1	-	TGTGCCAGCCGAGGGACAGGGTCCTACGAGCAGTACTTC	CASRGTGSYEQYF
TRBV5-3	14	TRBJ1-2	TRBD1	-	TGTGCCAGAAGGTTCGACAGGGATAACTATGGCTACACCTTC	CARRFDRDNYGYTF
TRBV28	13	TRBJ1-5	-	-	TGTGCCAGCAGTTTTAATAGCAATCAGCCCCAGCATTTT	CASSFNSNQPQHF
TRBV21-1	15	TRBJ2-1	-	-	TGTGCCAGCAGCAAAGGGTCACCTCTATTGGATGAGCAGTTCTTC	CASSKGSPLLDEQFF
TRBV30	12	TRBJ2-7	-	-	TGTGCCTGGAGTGTGTCCACCTACGAGCAGTACTTC	CAWSVSTYEQYF
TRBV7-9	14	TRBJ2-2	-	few	TGTGCCAATACCCCGGTCGCGAACACCGGGGAGCTGTTTTTT	CANTPVANTGELFF
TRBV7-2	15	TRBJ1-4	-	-	TGTGCCAGCAGCTTCTCAGGGCAGGCTAATGAAAAACTGTTTTTT	CASSFSGQANEKLFF
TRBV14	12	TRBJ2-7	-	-	TGTGCCAGCGGGTCTAGCTCCTACGAGCAGTACTTC	CASGSSSYEQYF
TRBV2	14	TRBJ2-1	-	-	TGTGCCAGCCGGACGGGGGCCCATAGCAATGAGCAGTTCTTC	CASRTGAHSNEQFF
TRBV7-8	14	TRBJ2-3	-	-	TGTGCCAGCAGCACGGGACTTAGCACAGATACGCAGTATTTT	CASSTGLSTDTQYF
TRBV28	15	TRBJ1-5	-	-	TGTGCCAGCAGTCCAGGCGGGGTTCGCAATCAGCCCCAGCATTTT	CASSPGGVRNQPQHF
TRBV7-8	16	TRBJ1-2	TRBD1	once	TGTGCCAGCAGCTTCATTGACAGGGCCCAGACCTATGGCTACACCTTC	CASSFIDRAQTYGYTF
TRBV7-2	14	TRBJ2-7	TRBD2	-	TGTGCCAGCAGAGTCGCTAGCGGGAACTACGAGCAGTACTTC	CASRVASGNYEQYF
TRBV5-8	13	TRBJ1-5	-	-	TGTGCCAGCAGACTGGGGTCCAATCAGCCCCAGCATTTT	CASRLGSNQPQHF
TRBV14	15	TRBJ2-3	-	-	TGTGCCAGCAGCCAAGTTGGCCGGCTCACAGATACGCAGTATTTT	CASSQVGRLTDTQYF
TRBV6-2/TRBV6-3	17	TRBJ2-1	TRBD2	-	TGTGCCAGCAGTTACTCCCTAACTAGCGGGACCTACAATGAGCAGTTCTTC	CASSYSLTSGTYNEQFF
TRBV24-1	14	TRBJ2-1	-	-	TGTGCCACCAGTGATTGGCAGACCAGGGATGAGCAGTTCTTC	CATSDWQTRDEQFF
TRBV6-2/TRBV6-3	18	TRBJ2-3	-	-	TGTGCCAGCAGTACCCCCGCTTCGTCGACGACCTGGGGAGATACGCAGTATTTT	CASSTPASSTTWGDTQYF
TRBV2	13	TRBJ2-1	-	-	TGTGCCAGCAGCCAGGGACAAGGGAGAGTTCAGTTCTTC	CASSQGQGRVQFF
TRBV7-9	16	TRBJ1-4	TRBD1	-	TGTGCCAGCAGCTTCCCCACAGGGGGCGCTGATGAAAAACTGTTTTTT	CASSFPTGGADEKLFF
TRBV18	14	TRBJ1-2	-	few	TGTGCCAGCTCACCCGACGGGAACGGTTATGGCTACACCTTC	CASSPDGNGYGYTF
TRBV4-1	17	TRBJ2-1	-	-	TGCGCCAGCAGCCAAGCCCCGGGCCTCAGCTCCTACAATGAGCAGTTCTTC	CASSQAPGLSSYNEQFF